One sample yielded the 13 T cell receptor beta chains listed below, sequenced in a study of CXCR3-negative and CXCR3-positive naive CD8 T cells. UMI-labeled 5' RACE yielded the TRB cDNA libraries. TCRdb derives one entry per CDR3 protein from the 5' RACE reads, leaving out DNA. Recorded here are about 120,000 distinct CDR3 sequences; the top ten clones represent less than 0.4%. Antigens for these TCRs are unknown. Study-wide points: Against CXCR3-negative naive cells, CXCR3-positive naive cells showed more hydrophobic TRB CDR3s.

Sample: naive CXCR3+ CD8+ T cells from blood. Subset specified: CD45RO-CCR7+CD27+CD95- naive CD8+ T cells expressing CXCR3 (TNR3+). The source of these receptors is a human donor in good health. Some clones in this sample may be carry-over from other donors' samples.

The chain recombines TRBV14 with TRBJ2-1; TCRdb's D call of TRBD2 is untestable without DNA. There are 14 residues in the CDR3. Germline V gene data show CDR1 as SGHDN and CDR2 as FVKESK. The CDR3 reads CASSPGLAGVEQFF.

This sequence joins TRBV18 and TRBJ2-7; no DNA is available, so the TRBD1 call from TCRdb remains unchecked. Germline-derived CDR1 and CDR2 are KGHSH and LQKENI. The CDR3 spans 13 residues. The chain's CDR3 is CASSPEGAYEQYF.

The V call is TRBV7-8, the J call TRBJ2-5; the TRBD2 assignment by TCRdb is unverifiable without DNA. CDR1 is SGHVS and CDR2 is FQNEAQ in the germline V gene. The CDR3 covers 16 residues. CDR3 region: CASSATAVIRQETQYF.

This chain uses TRBV6-6 with TRBJ2-3. This CDR3 has 14 amino acids. Germline-derived CDR1 and CDR2 are MNHNY and SVGAGI (reference sequence). This chain's CDR3 is CASSYSGPTDTQYF.

This CDR3 is CSVEGPNNSDTQYF. This chain uses TRBV29-1 with TRBJ2-3. Germline CDR1 is SQVTM and CDR2 is ANQGSEA. The CDR3 runs 14 residues.

The rearrangement joins TRBV27 to TRBJ2-2; TCRdb gives TRBD1 as the D gene, but with no DNA this cannot be confirmed. The CDR3 runs to 15 residues. Germline values: CDR1 MNHEY, CDR2 SMNVEV (reference sequence). The CDR3 sequence: CASRAGNFNTGELFF.

The V and J genes are TRBV10-3 and TRBJ2-2; TCRdb gives TRBD1 as the D gene, but with no DNA this cannot be confirmed. CDR1 is ENHRY, CDR2 SYGVKD, per germline. CDR3 length: 18 amino acids. The CDR3 sequence: CAISESGPRQRPTGELFF.

The V gene is TRBV14, the J gene TRBJ2-4. This CDR3 comprises 14 residues. Germline CDR1 reads SGHDN; CDR2 reads FVKESK. CDR3 sequence: CASSHGSGKNIQYF.

The V and J genes are TRBV3-1 and TRBJ2-7; lacking DNA, the TRBD2 call made by TCRdb goes unchecked. Germline V gene lookup returns CDR1 LGHDT and CDR2 YNNKEL (reference sequence). The CDR3 has 16 residues. CDR3 amino acids: CASSQGLAGSSYEQYF.

The chain links TRBV11-2 to TRBJ2-1; without DNA, the TCRdb call of TRBD2 cannot be checked. This CDR3 comprises 18 residues. CDR1 is SGHAT and CDR2 is FQNNGV in the germline V gene. The CDR3 is CASSPGTSGGPLYNEQFF.

J is TRBJ2-7 and V is TRBV12-3 or TRBV12-4; as DNA is missing, the TRBD1 call by TCRdb cannot be tested. The CDR3 consists of 15 residues. CDR3 sequence: CASSQPGSGDYEQYF.

V is TRBV5-6 and J is TRBJ1-1; TCRdb designates TRBD1, a call that cannot be tested without DNA. CDR3 length: 14 residues. Germline CDR1 and CDR2: SGHDT and YYEEEE. The chain's CDR3 is CASSLGTAATEAFF.

This sequence joins TRBV15 and TRBJ2-7; TCRdb reports TRBD1, a call that lacks DNA to check it against. Germline loops: CDR1 LNHNV, CDR2 YYDKDF (reference sequence). The CDR3 totals 16 residues. CDR3: CATSFFSGTGAYEQYF.